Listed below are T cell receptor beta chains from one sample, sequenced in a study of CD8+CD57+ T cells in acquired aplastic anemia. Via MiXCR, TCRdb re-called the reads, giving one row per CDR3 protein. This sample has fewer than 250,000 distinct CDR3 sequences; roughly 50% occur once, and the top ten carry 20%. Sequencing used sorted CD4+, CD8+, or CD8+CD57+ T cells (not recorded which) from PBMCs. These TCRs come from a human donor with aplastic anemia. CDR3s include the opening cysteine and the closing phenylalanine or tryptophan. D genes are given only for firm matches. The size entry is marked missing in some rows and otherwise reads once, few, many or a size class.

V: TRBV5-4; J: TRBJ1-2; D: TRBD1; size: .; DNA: TGTGCCAGCAGCTCAGGGGGATCATATGGCTACACCTTC; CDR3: CASSSGGSYGYTF
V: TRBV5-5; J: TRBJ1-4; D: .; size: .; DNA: TGTGCCAGCAGCTTAGGACAGCAGAATAAAAAACTGTTTTTT; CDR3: CASSLGQQNKKLFF
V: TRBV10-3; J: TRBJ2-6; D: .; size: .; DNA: TGTGCCATCACAGGCAGCCTTTTCTCTGGGGCCAACGTCCTGACTTTC; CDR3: CAITGSLFSGANVLTF
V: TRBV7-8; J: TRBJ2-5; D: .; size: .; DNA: TGTGCCAGCAGCTTAGGGAAGGAAGAGACCCAGTACTTC; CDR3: CASSLGKEETQYF
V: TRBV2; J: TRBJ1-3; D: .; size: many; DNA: TGTGCCAGCAGTGAAACGGGGTTTCCCGGAAACACCATATATTTT; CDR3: CASSETGFPGNTIYF
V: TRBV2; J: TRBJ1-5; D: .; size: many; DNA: TGTGCCAGCAGGGGGGGCCCACAGGGTCGCAATCAGCCCCAGCATTTT; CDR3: CASRGGPQGRNQPQHF
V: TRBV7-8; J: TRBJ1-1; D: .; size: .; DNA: TGTGCCAGCAGCTTAGTGCTGGGCGGGGACACTGAAGCTTTCTTT; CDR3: CASSLVLGGDTEAFF
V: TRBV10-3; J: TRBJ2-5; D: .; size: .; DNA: TGTGCCATCAGTGCTGGCGGGCAGGGAACCTTAGGGGAGACCCAGTACTTC; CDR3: CAISAGGQGTLGETQYF
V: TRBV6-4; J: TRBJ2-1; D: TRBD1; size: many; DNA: TGTGCCAGCAGTGACTACGACAGGGGGCGCAAGTTCTTC; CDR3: CASSDYDRGRKFF
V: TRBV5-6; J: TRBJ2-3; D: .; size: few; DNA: TGTGCCAGCAGCTTGGCAGGAGCGGACACAGATACGCAGTATTTT; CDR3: CASSLAGADTDTQYF
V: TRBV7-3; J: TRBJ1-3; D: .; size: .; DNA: TGTGCCAGCAGCTTTGAGACGTCCGGAAACACCATATATTTT; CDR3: CASSFETSGNTIYF
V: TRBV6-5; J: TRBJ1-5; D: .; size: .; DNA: TGTGCCAGCACTCACCTCAGGAGTAAGGGCAATCAGCCCCAGCATTTT; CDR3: CASTHLRSKGNQPQHF
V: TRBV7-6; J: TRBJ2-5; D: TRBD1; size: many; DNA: TGTGCCAGCAGTTCTCGGGAACAGGGGCGAGGACAGACCCAGTACTTC; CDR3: CASSSREQGRGQTQYF
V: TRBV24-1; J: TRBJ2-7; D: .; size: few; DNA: TGTGCCACCAGTGATGCGGGGGCGGCACCCTACGAGCAGTACTTC; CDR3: CATSDAGAAPYEQYF
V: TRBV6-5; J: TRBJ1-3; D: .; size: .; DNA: TGTGCCAGCAGTGAAGCCCTGGGGTTCTCTGGAAACACCATATATTTT; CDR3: CASSEALGFSGNTIYF
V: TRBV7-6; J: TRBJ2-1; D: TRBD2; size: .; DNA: TGTGCCAGCAGCTTTAATCATGGTACGGGGGGAAACAATGAGCAGTTCTTC; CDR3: CASSFNHGTGGNNEQFF
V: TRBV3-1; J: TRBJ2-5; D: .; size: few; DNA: TGTGCCAGCAGCCAAGCGGGAATGGCCCAGTACTTC; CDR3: CASSQAGMAQYF
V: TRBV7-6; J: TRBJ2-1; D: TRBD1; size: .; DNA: TGTGCCAGCAGCTCGCATCCGGGACAGGGCAACAATGAGCAGTTCTTC; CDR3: CASSSHPGQGNNEQFF
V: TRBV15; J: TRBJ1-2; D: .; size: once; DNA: TGTGCCACCAGCAGAGGGGGTTCTTTGGGGCGGGGCGGCTACACCTTC; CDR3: CATSRGGSLGRGGYTF
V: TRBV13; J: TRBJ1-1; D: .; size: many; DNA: TGTGCCAGCAGCTTACTATCAATATTGTCCCAAACAGCGAACACTGAAGCTTTCTTT; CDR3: CASSLLSILSQTANTEAFF
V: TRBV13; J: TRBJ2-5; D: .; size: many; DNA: TGTGCCAGCAGCTTACGCCCTACTGATGGGACCCAGTACTTC; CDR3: CASSLRPTDGTQYF
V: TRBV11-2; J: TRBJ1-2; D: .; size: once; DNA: TGTGCCAGCAGAATATCAGGAAGCGGCAACTATGGCTACACCTTC; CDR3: CASRISGSGNYGYTF
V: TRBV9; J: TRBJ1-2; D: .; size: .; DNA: TGTGCCAGCAGCGCGTCAACAGGGATCTATGGCTACACCTTC; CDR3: CASSASTGIYGYTF
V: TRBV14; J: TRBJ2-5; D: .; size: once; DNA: TGTGCCAGCAGCCAATACGTACAAGAGACCCAGTACTTC; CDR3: CASSQYVQETQYF
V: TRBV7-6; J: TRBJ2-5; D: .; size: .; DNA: TGTGCCAGCACCCCCAGCCAAGAGACCCAGTACTTC; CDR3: CASTPSQETQYF
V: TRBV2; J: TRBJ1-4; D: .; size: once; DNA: TGTGCCAGCAGTGAACGTTCCCTGGGCGAAAAACTGTTTTTT; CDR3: CASSERSLGEKLFF
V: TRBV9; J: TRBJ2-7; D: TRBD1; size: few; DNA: TGTGCCAGCAGCGTGGGACAGGGGGCGTCCTACGAGCAGTACTTC; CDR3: CASSVGQGASYEQYF
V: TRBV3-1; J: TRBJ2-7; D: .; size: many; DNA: TGTGCCAGCAGCCAAGATCCGAGCAGGGTCCACGAGCAGTACTTC; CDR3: CASSQDPSRVHEQYF
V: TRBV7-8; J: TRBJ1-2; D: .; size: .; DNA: TGTGCCAGCAGCTTCGATCCGACTAGGGGGAGAAGCTATGGCTACACCTTC; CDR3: CASSFDPTRGRSYGYTF
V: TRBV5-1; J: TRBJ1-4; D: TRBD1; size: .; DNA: TGCGCCAGCAGCCAAACTGACAGGGGGAAAAAACTGTTTTTT; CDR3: CASSQTDRGKKLFF
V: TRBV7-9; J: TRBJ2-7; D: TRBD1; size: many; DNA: TGTGCCAGCAGCATTGAGGGACAGGGGGCCTACGAGCAGTACTTC; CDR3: CASSIEGQGAYEQYF
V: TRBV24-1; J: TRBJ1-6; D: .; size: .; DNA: TGTGCCACCAGTGATCGGGGGGATTCACCCCTCCACTTT; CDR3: CATSDRGDSPLHF
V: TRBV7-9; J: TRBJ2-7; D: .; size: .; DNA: TGTGCCAGCAGCTTAGAGGAGCCCTCAACCTACGAGCAGTACTTC; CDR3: CASSLEEPSTYEQYF
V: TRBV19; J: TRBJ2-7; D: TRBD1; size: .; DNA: TGTGCCACCATGGGGCAGGGGGAAGAGCAGTACTTC; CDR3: CATMGQGEEQYF
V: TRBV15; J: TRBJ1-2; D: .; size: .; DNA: .; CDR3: CATSRQNQPQHFGDGTRLCGYTF
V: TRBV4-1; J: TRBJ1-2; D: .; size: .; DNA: TGTGCCAGCAGCCCCGACTCACGGGGCTACACCTTC; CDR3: CASSPDSRGYTF
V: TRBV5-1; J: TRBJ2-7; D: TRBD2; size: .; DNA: TGTGCCAGCAGCGTGACTAGCGGGGCTTACTACGAGCAGTACTTC; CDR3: CASSVTSGAYYEQYF